Below are 4 T cell receptor beta chains sequenced from a single sample in a study of shared clonotypes between healthy human individuals. Profiling relied on immunoSEQ multiplex PCR, and the TCRdb table lists in-frame clones only, not all of them. The sample yields around 620,000 clones, 85% to 95% seen once. Positively selected for CCR7, the CD45RO-negative cells used as naive CD8 cells excluded terminally differentiated effector memory CD45RA+ cells. The sample was naive CD8+ T cells sorted from blood. Receptor source: a woman aged 25 to 39 in good health.

The chain joins TRBV19 to TRBJ1-2, with a weak D call TRBD1 (5 bases). The CDR3 loop spans 15 amino acids. V shed 11 bases and J shed 5 bases, with 24 bases lying between them. Germline CDR1 reads LNHDA; CDR2 reads SQIVND (reference sequence). The CDR3 DNA is TGTGCCTCCCGGGGGTACGCTCAGCGGAGATATGGCTACACCTTC. Translation: CASRGYAQRRYGYTF.

V is TRBV2 and J is TRBJ1-1; TRBD1 aligns across 8 bases. The trim removed 9 bases at V and 10 bases at J, leaving 10 bases unmatched. CDR1 and CDR2 (germline): SNHLY, FYNNEI. This CDR3 has 12 amino acids. The CDR3 sequence is CARKAETGVAFF. CDR3 sequence (DNA): TGTGCCAGGAAGGCGGAGACAGGGGTAGCTTTCTTT.

The chain recombines TRBV7-8 with TRBJ2-1, with no clear D. Germline V gene lookup returns CDR1 SGHVS and CDR2 FQNEAQ. Trimming cost V 1 base and J 5 bases, with 6 bases left between them. This CDR3 contains 13 residues. Here the CDR3 reads CASSLGYNNEQFF. The CDR3 DNA is TGTGCCAGCAGCTTAGGCTACAACAATGAGCAGTTCTTC.

The chain joins TRBV2 to TRBJ2-4; perhaps TRBD2 as D (5 bases). The germline V gene encodes CDR1 SNHLY and CDR2 FYNNEI. The V end lost 9 bases, the J end lost 1 base, and 16 bases lay between the germline ends. The CDR3 extends over 15 amino acids. The CDR3 bases are TGTGCCAGTGAGGAGGCCGGGATGGCCAAAAACATTCAGTACTTC. Translated, it gives CASEEAGMAKNIQYF.